This TCR beta chain was profiled in a study of shared clonotypes between healthy human individuals. Study-wide points: Shared across a handful of donors were 4% to 5% of the naive CD4 clonotypes. Relative to clonotypes present in all four donors, those not shared had lower generation probabilities.

The count of this clone is one. Antigen unknown. CD8 memory comprised CD45RO+ plus CCR7-negative CD45RA+ TemRA cells. Using immunoSEQ multiplex PCR, the repertoire was profiled, and TCRdb retains in-frame clones only, with some absent. The data hold some 100,000 clones, with around 65% observed a single time. V dropped 3 bases and J dropped 3; count of bases not matched to a gene: 7. Germline values: CDR1 GTSNPN, CDR2 SVGIG (reference sequence). CDR3 size: 15 residues. The sequence was collected from a woman in her thirties in good health. The gene calls are TRBV30 and TRBJ2-7, with 11 bases fitting TRBD2. Material for sequencing was memory CD8+ T cells sorted from blood. The subset here: CD45RO+ cells pooled with CCR7-negative TemRA cells. DNA of the CDR3: TGTGCCTGGAGAGCACGACTAGCGGGACTCTACGAGCAGTACTTC. Amino acids: CAWRARLAGLYEQYF.